The next 27 T cell receptor beta chains were all read from a single sample in a study of cytomegalovirus exposure and HLA in healthy donors. Profiled with immunoSEQ multiplex PCR; TCRdb holds only in-frame clones, not every one. The sample gives about 140,000 clones, 80% to 90% of which show up once; roughly 3% is in the top ten. The sequenced sample consisted of PBMCs. The source is a man aged 18-30 years in good health and CMV-seronegative.

The chain is built from TRBV6-5 and TRBJ2-7; 12 bases fit TRBD1. Germline loops: CDR1 MNHEY, CDR2 SVGAGI. With V trimmed by 7 bases and J by 6 bases, 7 bases remained unmatched. The CDR3 is made up of 14 amino acids. CDR3 region: CASNMGTGGFEQYF. In DNA, the CDR3 is TGTGCCAGCAACATGGGGACAGGGGGCTTCGAGCAGTACTTC.

The chain couples TRBV5-1 to TRBJ1-1, with D hard to call. Per germline, CDR1 SGHRS and CDR2 YFSETQ. This CDR3 region has 13 residues. V shed 0 bases and J shed 2 bases, with 5 bases lying between them. CDR3 amino acids: CASSLGPNTEAFF. CDR3 DNA sequence: TGCGCCAGCAGCTTGGGGCCAAACACTGAAGCTTTCTTT.

The V call is TRBV9, the J call TRBJ1-2; the D is unclear. The ends were cut back, 0 bases at V and 3 bases at J, with 12 bases in the middle. Germline values: CDR1 SGDLS, CDR2 YYNGEE. This CDR3 spans 15 amino acids. The CDR3 sequence: CASSVGLIVDYGYTF. The CDR3 DNA follows: TGTGCCAGCAGCGTAGGTTTAATAGTCGACTATGGCTACACCTTC.

This clone was recorded a few times. The genes are TRBV4-3 and TRBJ1-4; perhaps TRBD1 as D (5 bases). Germline V lookup: CDR1 LGHNA, CDR2 YSLEER. V lost 2 bases and J 7 bases, leaving 8 bases between the germline ends. This CDR3 has 13 amino acids. The CDR3 DNA sequence: TGCGCCAGCAGCCAACAGGGCGGTGAAAAACTGTTTTTT. Translation: CASSQQGGEKLFF.

V gene TRBV2 combines with J gene TRBJ2-2; 7 bases match TRBD1. After removal of 6 bases from V and 4 bases from J, the junction contained 11 bases not matched to a gene. This CDR3 comprises 16 residues. CDR1 is SNHLY, CDR2 FYNNEI, per germline. The CDR3 loop is CASRTRQGSGTGELFF. The CDR3 DNA follows: TGTGCCAGCAGAACCCGACAGGGATCGGGCACCGGGGAGCTGTTTTTT.

J is TRBJ1-1 and V is TRBV7-2, with a possible D match to TRBD1 (6 bases). Germline V gene sequence: CDR1 SGHTA, CDR2 FQGNSA. V lost 1 base and J lost 1, with 7 bases in between. CDR3 length: 14 residues. The CDR3 is CASSLVRGNTEAFF. Written as DNA, the CDR3 is TGTGCCAGCAGCTTAGTCAGGGGGAACACTGAAGCTTTCTTT. Looking up the rest from reference TRBV7-2 and TRBJ1-1 gives the full variable domain: GAGVSQSPSNKVTEKGKDVELRCDPISGHTALYWYRQSLGQGLEFLIYFQGNSAPDKSGLPSDRFSAERTGGSVSTLTIQRTQQEDSAVYLCASSLVRGNTEAFFGQGTRLTVV.

J is TRBJ2-7 and V is TRBV5-1; 9 bases fit TRBD2. The germline CDR1 and CDR2 sequences are SGHRS and YFSETQ. The CDR3 length is 14 residues. Trimming removed 0 bases from V and 3 bases from J; junction bases left unmatched: 1. CDR3 amino acids: CASSLGLAVYEQYF. CDR3 sequence (DNA): TGCGCCAGCAGCTTGGGACTAGCGGTCTACGAGCAGTACTTC.

The chain employs TRBV19 and TRBJ2-1, with 8 bases that match TRBD2. Trimming cost V 6 bases and J 4 bases; bases outside gene matches: 11. Germline V gene data show CDR1 as LNHDA and CDR2 as SQIVND (reference sequence). The CDR3 loop spans 16 amino acids. DNA of the CDR3: TGTGCCAGTAGCCCCAACCGGGCTAGCGGGTACAATGAGCAGTTCTTC. Amino acid sequence: CASSPNRASGYNEQFF.

This sequence joins TRBV28 and TRBJ2-7; 11 bases are a match to TRBD2. The junction had 14 bases not matched to a gene; V was cut back by 10 bases and J by 3 bases. There are 16 residues in the CDR3. Germline V CDR1 and CDR2: MDHEN, SYDVKM. CDR3 amino acids: CATTGGTSGSFYEQYF. CDR3 coding DNA: TGTGCCACTACCGGGGGGACTAGCGGATCTTTCTACGAGCAGTACTTC.

In its sample, this clone was seen once. The V gene is TRBV5-1, the J gene TRBJ2-3; the match to TRBD2 covers 9 bases. CDR1 and CDR2 (germline): SGHRS, YFSETQ. With V trimmed by 4 bases and J by 3 bases, 9 bases remained unmatched. This CDR3 contains 16 residues. CDR3 nucleotides: TGCGCCAGCAGCCCCAGTAGCGGGAGTGGTACAGATACGCAGTATTTT. Translation gives CASSPSSGSGTDTQYF.

The V gene is TRBV2, the J gene TRBJ1-2; 9 positions agree with TRBD1. V gave up 10 bases and J gave up 8 bases; unmatched junction bases: 11. This CDR3 region has 13 residues. Germline CDR1 SNHLY, CDR2 FYNNEI. The CDR3 DNA reads as TGTGCCAATTCCTACAGGGGGCCGGCGGGCTACACCTTC. It translates to CANSYRGPAGYTF.

The chain links TRBV5-1 to TRBJ2-1; 12 bases line up with TRBD2. Germline V gene sequence: CDR1 SGHRS, CDR2 YFSETQ. The CDR3 consists of 17 residues. V was clipped by 2 bases and J by 8 bases; unmatched bases: 11. The CDR3 DNA reads as TGCGCCAGCAGCTTTACTAGCGGGGGGAACTTATACGATGAGCAGTTCTTC. It codes for CASSFTSGGNLYDEQFF.

This clone was recorded only once. The chain joins TRBV9 to TRBJ1-4; TRBD1 might be the D (6 bases). The CDR3 extends over 15 amino acids. Germline CDR1 SGDLS, CDR2 YYNGEE. V lost 0 bases, J lost 3 bases, and 9 bases lay in between. The CDR3 spells CASSVDGGSNEKLFF. The CDR3 DNA reads as TGTGCCAGCAGCGTAGATGGGGGCTCTAATGAAAAACTGTTTTTT.

V gene TRBV6-6 combines with J gene TRBJ1-1; no definite D call. Trimming took off 0 bases at V and 4 bases at J, with 12 bases between the two ends. Germline lookup yields CDR1 MNHNY and CDR2 SVGAGI (reference sequence). The CDR3 is 15 amino acids. This chain's CDR3 is CASSYSNSAGTEAFF. The CDR3 nucleotides read TGTGCCAGCAGTTACTCGAATTCAGCGGGCACTGAAGCTTTCTTT.

V gene TRBV6-1 combines with J gene TRBJ2-3; D uncertain. This CDR3 region has 11 residues. From germline, CDR1 is MNHNS and CDR2 SASEGT. Trimming took off 5 bases at V and 3 bases at J, with 3 bases between the two ends. Written as DNA, the CDR3 is TGTGCCAGCAGTATAACAGATACGCAGTATTTT. Encoded protein: CASSITDTQYF.

This chain uses TRBV23-1 with TRBJ1-2; 8 bases line up with TRBD1. TRBV23-1 carries the ORF label, with uncertain function. The CDR3 is 15 residues long. Trimming removed 8 bases from V and 14 bases from J; junction bases left unmatched: 22. The CDR3 here is CASARHRGSPKVRTF. CDR3 bases: TGCGCCAGCGCCCGACACAGGGGGAGTCCCAAGGTAAGGACCTTC.

V usage is TRBV27 and J usage is TRBJ2-3; D gene ambiguous. This CDR3 region has 12 residues. Trimming pared 4 bases from V and 2 bases from J, leaving 4 bases between. CDR1 is MNHEY, CDR2 SMNVEV, per germline (reference sequence). CDR3 sequence reads: CASSSNTDTQYF. CDR3 sequence (DNA): TGTGCCAGCAGTTCTAACACAGATACGCAGTATTTT.

The chain joins TRBV6-1 to TRBJ1-1; no firm D call. The germline V gene has CDR1 MNHNS and CDR2 SASEGT. This CDR3 contains 13 residues. Trimming took 5 bases from V and 3 from J, leaving 10 bases between them. The CDR3 protein is CASSQTTYTEAFF. CDR3 bases: TGTGCCAGCAGTCAAACAACATACACTGAAGCTTTCTTT.

This clone was observed a single time. This chain uses TRBV7-9 with TRBJ2-1; 10 nucleotides align to TRBD2. The germline CDR1 and CDR2 sequences are SEHNR and FQNEAQ (reference sequence). The ends lost 5 bases at V and 8 bases at J; junction bases unmatched: 12. This CDR3 region has 16 residues. Written as DNA, the CDR3 is TGTGCCAGCAGCCATCCTAACCTTCTAGCGGGGGATGAGCAGTTCTTC. Its protein product is CASSHPNLLAGDEQFF.

V gene TRBV4-1 combines with J gene TRBJ1-5; the match to TRBD1 covers 9 bases. V dropped 4 bases and J dropped 7; count of bases not matched to a gene: 8. Germline lookup yields CDR1 MGHRA and CDR2 YSYEKL. The CDR3 sequence is 15 residues long. The CDR3 DNA reads TGCGCCAGCAGCCGCCGGGACAGGGATGGACAGCCCCAGCATTTT. Protein sequence: CASSRRDRDGQPQHF.

The chain carries TRBV9 and TRBJ2-3; maybe TRBD2 (7 bases). From germline, CDR1 is SGDLS and CDR2 YYNGEE. This CDR3 is built from 16 residues. V was cut by 2 bases and J by 2 bases, with 15 bases left in between. CDR3 residues: CASSVGRAGATDTQYF. In nucleotides, the CDR3 is TGTGCCAGCAGCGTGGGGAGGGCGGGGGCCACAGATACGCAGTATTTT.

This sequence joins TRBV18 and TRBJ2-2; 10 nucleotides align to TRBD1. CDR3 length: 17 residues. Losses at the gene ends were 3 bases for V and 3 bases for J; bases not matched to a gene: 7. Germline V gives CDR1 KGHSH, CDR2 LQKENI. The DNA of the CDR3 is TGTGCCAGCTCACCGGGCCCCGGGACAGGGGACACCGGGGAGCTGTTTTTT. Encoded protein: CASSPGPGTGDTGELFF.

This clone was counted only a few times. The rearrangement joins TRBV2 to TRBJ1-5, with TRBD1 identical over 8 bases. Germline assignment: CDR1 SNHLY and CDR2 FYNNEI. The CDR3 is 15 amino acids. Germline trimming cut 6 bases from V and 2 bases from J; bases unmatched to any gene: 6. Written as DNA, the CDR3 is TGTGCCAGCAGCCTTCAGGGACAGGGCAATCAGCCCCAGCATTTT. This translates into CASSLQGQGNQPQHF.

This clone appeared once. J is TRBJ1-1 and V is TRBV7-2; D might be TRBD1 (6 bases). With 4 bases removed from V and 1 base from J, the gap between germline ends came to 7 bases. The CDR3 spans 13 residues. The germline CDR1 and CDR2 sequences are SGHTA and FQGNSA. In nucleotides, the CDR3 is TGTGCCAGCAGCTCACAGGGGAACACTGAAGCTTTCTTT. Translating gives CASSSQGNTEAFF.

The chain joins TRBV6-5 to TRBJ2-7, with a possible D match to TRBD2 (6 bases). From germline, CDR1 is MNHEY and CDR2 SVGAGI. V lost 0 bases to trimming and J lost 2 bases, with 14 bases between them. CDR3 length: 16 residues. CDR3 sequence reads: CASSYSMAGGTYEQYF. The DNA of the CDR3 is TGTGCCAGCAGTTACTCGATGGCAGGCGGGACCTACGAGCAGTACTTC.

This chain uses TRBV5-1 with TRBJ2-5; TRBD1 matches 7 bases. Trimming cost V 1 base and J 3 bases; bases outside gene matches: 6. The CDR3 length is 15 residues. Germline assignment: CDR1 SGHRS and CDR2 YFSETQ. CDR3 in DNA: TGCGCCAGCAGCTTGACGACGGGACAGAAAGAGACCCAGTACTTC. Translated, it gives CASSLTTGQKETQYF.

This clone was found once. The CDR3 reads CATSRRTGYETQYF. Here the CDR3 DNA reads TGTGCCACCAGCAGGCGGACAGGATACGAGACCCAGTACTTC. The genes are TRBV15 and TRBJ2-5; 7 bases line up with TRBD1. Germline CDR1 reads LNHNV; CDR2 reads YYDKDF (reference sequence). The CDR3 has 14 residues. V dropped 3 bases and J dropped 5; count of bases not matched to a gene: 6.